These 7 T cell receptor beta chains originate from one sample sequenced in a study of blood T cell repertoires in COVID-19. Method: immunoSEQ multiplex PCR; TCRdb's copy keeps in-frame clones and lacks some. The table shows over 250,000 clones, with around 85% occurring only once. The sample was peripheral blood. The receptors were sampled from a man in his fifties or sixties with active or convalescent COVID-19.

This sequence joins TRBV4-1 and TRBJ2-1, with 9 bases that match TRBD2. The V gene end was trimmed by 1 base and the J gene end by 8 bases; junction bases not matched to a gene: 9. Germline V lookup: CDR1 MGHRA, CDR2 YSYEKL. This CDR3 has 16 residues. The CDR3 spells CASSQGGGRLADEQFF. CDR3 nucleotides: TGCGCCAGCAGCCAAGGAGGGGGTCGACTAGCGGATGAGCAGTTCTTC.

This chain links TRBV27 with TRBJ2-7, with D possibly TRBD2 on 5 matching bases. V gave up 3 bases and J gave up 2 bases, with 8 bases separating them. The CDR3 is 13 residues long. Germline-derived CDR1 and CDR2 are MNHEY and SMNVEV (reference sequence). This chain's CDR3 is CASSFGSTYEQYF. CDR3 in DNA: TGTGCCAGCAGTTTTGGGAGCACCTACGAGCAGTACTTC.

CDR3 sequence reads: CASSARTGVNTEAFF. CDR3 DNA sequence: TGTGCCAGCAGCGCGAGAACAGGGGTGAACACTGAAGCTTTCTTT. V usage is TRBV9 and J usage is TRBJ1-1; 7 positions match TRBD1. J was trimmed by 0 bases and V by 3 bases; bases with no gene match: 5. Germline-derived CDR1 and CDR2 are SGDLS and YYNGEE. The CDR3 has 15 residues.

The chain combines TRBV11-2 with TRBJ1-1, with TRBD1 matching over 9 bases. With V trimmed by 5 bases and J by 7 bases, 23 bases remained unmatched. There are 19 residues in the CDR3. Germline CDR1 is SGHAT and CDR2 is FQNNGV. CDR3 DNA: TGTGCCAGCAGCCCAAAGTCGGTTCCGCACAGGGGGCTTTTTGATGAAGCTTTCTTT. Translating gives CASSPKSVPHRGLFDEAFF.

This clone was observed at least ten times. This chain connects TRBV20-1 to TRBJ1-1, with D unresolved. With 3 bases removed from V and 1 base from J, the gap between germline ends came to 6 bases. The germline CDR1 and CDR2 sequences are DFQATT and SNEGSKA (reference sequence). The length of the CDR3 is 12 residues. The CDR3 nucleotides are TGCAGTGCTAGTGCCTCGAACACTGAAGCTTTCTTT. Protein product: CSASASNTEAFF.

This chain uses TRBV6-5 with TRBJ1-3; possibly TRBD1 for D (6 bases). Trimming took 0 bases from V and 2 from J, leaving 8 bases between them. This CDR3 spans 15 amino acids. CDR1 and CDR2 (germline): MNHEY, SVGAGI. The CDR3 DNA reads as TGTGCCAGCAGTTACTCCAGGGGAACTGGAAACACCATATATTTT. As protein: CASSYSRGTGNTIYF.

V gene TRBV5-1 combines with J gene TRBJ1-1; D call uncertain. Germline CDR1 is SGHRS and CDR2 is YFSETQ. V lost 4 bases and J 5 bases, leaving 15 bases between the germline ends. The CDR3 is made up of 14 amino acids. The CDR3 DNA follows: TGCGCCAGCAGCGCGGGTTGGTCAGGAACTGAAGCTTTCTTT. Translation: CASSAGWSGTEAFF.